These 8 T cell receptor beta chains share one sample of origin, sequenced in a study of shared clonotypes between healthy human individuals (dated by TCRdb to 2020 to 2021). Libraries were constructed by the immunoSEQ multiplex PCR assay. In TCRdb, the immuneACCESS table is reduced to in-frame sequences with V and J assigned. These tables do not hold every clone; where another copy was compared, an unresolved V gene accounts for under half, and the others remain unexplained. The sample table lists approximately 2.1 million clones, 85% to 95% of them with a count of one. 0.35% to 0.45% of the sample goes to the ten largest clones. Sequenced: naive CD4+ T cells from PBMCs. The intended sense of this specimen's cell subset or site label: CD45RA+ positively selected. These receptors all come from a man aged 18 to 30 in good health. Some clones in this sample may be carry-over from other donors' samples.

The count of this clone is one. CDR3 sequence reads: CASSAGLAIAYEQYF. CDR3 nucleotide sequence: TGCGCCAGCAGCGCTGGACTAGCGATCGCCTACGAGCAGTACTTC. The rearrangement joins TRBV4-3 to TRBJ2-7, with 9 bases aligning to TRBD2. CDR1 and CDR2 from the germline V gene are LGHNA and YSLEER. The CDR3 is made up of 15 amino acids. Germline trimming cut 5 bases from V and 2 bases from J; bases unmatched to any gene: 7.

This chain joins TRBV11-2 and TRBJ1-4, with TRBD1 as a possible D gene (5 bases). Trimming cost V 1 base and J 7 bases, with 13 bases left between them. The length of the CDR3 is 15 residues. Germline V gene lookup returns CDR1 SGHAT and CDR2 FQNNGV. The CDR3 spells CASSLVTGRGEKLFF. DNA of the CDR3: TGTGCCAGCAGCTTAGTCACGGGTAGGGGTGAAAAACTGTTTTTT.

This chain uses TRBV14 with TRBJ1-2, with unresolved D. The CDR3 consists of 13 residues. Germline V CDR1 and CDR2: SGHDN, FVKESK. V lost 1 base to trimming and J lost 6 bases, with 9 bases between them. The CDR3 DNA reads TGTGCCAGCAGCCAAGTCTGGACTAATGGCTACACCTTC. Protein product: CASSQVWTNGYTF.

The genes are TRBV5-6 and TRBJ1-4; perhaps TRBD1 as D (5 bases). Deletions cut 1 base from V and 6 bases from J, with 13 bases between. CDR3 length equals 15 residues. CDR1 is SGHDT, CDR2 YYEEEE, per germline. CDR3 residues: CASSLYGGEDEKLFF. Written as DNA, the CDR3 is TGTGCCAGCAGCTTGTATGGGGGGGAAGATGAAAAACTGTTTTTT. Using reference TRBV5-6 and TRBJ1-4 for the parts outside the CDR3, the full variable domain is DAGVTQSPTHLIKTRGQQVTLRCSPKSGHDTVSWYQQALGQGPQFIFQYYEEEERQRGNFPDRFSGHQFPNYSSELNVNALLLGDSALYLCASSLYGGEDEKLFFGSGTQLSVL.

The genes are TRBV11-3 and TRBJ2-7; possibly TRBD1 for D (5 bases). CDR3 length equals 17 residues. Deletions cut 2 bases from V and 0 bases from J, with 17 bases between. Germline assignment: CDR1 SGHNT and CDR2 YENEEA. In nucleotides, the CDR3 is TGTGCCAGCAGCTTATCGGGTAGGGGTGGCAGCTCCTACGAGCAGTACTTC. This gives the protein CASSLSGRGGSSYEQYF. Together with reference TRBV11-3 and TRBJ2-7, the CDR3 gives the full variable domain: EAGVVQSPRYKIIEKKQPVAFWCNPISGHNTLYWYLQNLGQGPELLIRYENEEAVDDSQLPKDRFSAERLKGVDSTLKIQPAELGDSAVYLCASSLSGRGGSSYEQYFGPGTRLTVT.

This chain joins TRBV7-2 and TRBJ1-2; D perhaps matches TRBD1 (6 bases). The CDR3 has 12 residues. Trimming pared 5 bases from V and 8 bases from J, leaving 12 bases between. Germline CDR1 and CDR2: SGHTA and FQGNSA. In DNA, the CDR3 is TGTGCCAGCAGCCCAGGACAGATAGGCTACACCTTC. It encodes CASSPGQIGYTF.

V is TRBV27 and J is TRBJ1-2, with D hard to call. The CDR3 contains 16 residues. V gave up 5 bases and J gave up 2 bases, with 18 bases separating them. Germline assignment: CDR1 MNHEY and CDR2 SMNVEV (reference sequence). The CDR3 DNA follows: TGTGCCAGCAGTCGAGATAGGGTCGGAGGGAACTATGGCTACACCTTC. It codes for CASSRDRVGGNYGYTF.

The CDR3 bases are TGCAGCGTTGACGGGGGGGAACCCTACTCCTACAATGAGCAGTTCTTC. This sequence encodes CSVDGGEPYSYNEQFF. The genes are TRBV29-1 and TRBJ2-1; 8 bases agree with TRBD2. CDR1 is SQVTM and CDR2 is ANQGSEA in the germline V gene. The CDR3 loop spans 16 amino acids. Trimming at V came to 3 bases and at J to 0 bases, leaving 7 bases not matched to a gene.